These 21 T cell receptor beta chains came from one sample sequenced in a study of cytomegalovirus exposure and HLA in healthy donors. The PCR used 60 Vbeta and 13 Jbeta primers. Using immunoSEQ multiplex PCR, the repertoire was profiled, and TCRdb retains in-frame clones only, with some absent. This table holds about 120,000 clones. Sequenced sample: PBMCs. The origin of the receptors is a middle-aged man in good health and CMV-seropositive.

The chain is built from TRBV29-1 and TRBJ1-1; D uncertain. The V gene's germline CDR1 is SQVTM and CDR2 ANQGSEA. Between the trimmed V and J ends, which lost 7 bases and 7 bases, there was a span of 10 bases. This CDR3 region has 10 residues. In DNA form, the CDR3 reads TGCAGCGCTGCCAGCGTTGAAGCTTTCTTT. It encodes CSAASVEAFF. Combining the CDR3 with reference TRBV29-1 and TRBJ1-1 gives the whole variable domain SAVISQKPSRDICQRGTSLTIQCQVDSQVTMMFWYRQQPGQSLTLIATANQGSEATYESGFVIDKFPISRPNLTFSTLTVSNMSPEDSSIYLCSAASVEAFFGQGTRLTVV.

The chain uses TRBV27 and TRBJ2-1; TRBD2 is a possible D gene (5 bases). V was clipped by 6 bases and J by 8 bases, with 11 bases between them. CDR1 is MNHEY, CDR2 SMNVEV, per germline (reference sequence). This CDR3 is built from 12 residues. The CDR3 protein is CASSLLGDEQFF. In DNA, the CDR3 is TGTGCCAGCAGCCTGCTCGGGGATGAGCAGTTCTTC.

Concerning this clone: A read error may account for a junction end that differs from germline. The rearrangement uses TRBV7-7 and TRBJ2-1, with 8 bases lining up with TRBD1. Germline assignment: CDR1 SSHAT and CDR2 FNYEAQ (reference sequence). The length of the CDR3 is 14 residues. The CDR3 loop reads CASSLLQGVGEQFF. The CDR3 DNA follows: TGTGCTAGCAGCTTACTACAGGGGGTAGGGGAGCAGTTCTTC.

V usage is TRBV12-5 and J usage is TRBJ2-7; possibly TRBD2 for D (6 bases). This CDR3 has 16 amino acids. Germline V gives CDR1 LGHNT, CDR2 FRNRAP. V lost 5 bases to trimming and J lost 0 bases, with 17 bases between them. The CDR3 region is CASGPGRGASSYEQYF. The CDR3 DNA is TGTGCTAGTGGTCCGGGGCGCGGGGCAAGCTCCTACGAGCAGTACTTC.

As concerns this clone: The same CDR3 can be traced to other DNA sequences in this sample. The chain employs TRBV28 and TRBJ1-2; 7 positions match TRBD1. V was clipped by 5 bases and J by 5 bases; unmatched bases: 5. The CDR3 spans 13 residues. Per the germline V gene, CDR1 is MDHEN and CDR2 is SYDVKM. This CDR3 reads CASSPGQTYGYTF. Here the CDR3 DNA reads TGTGCCAGCAGTCCGGGACAGACGTATGGCTACACCTTC.

This rearrangement joins TRBV6-5 to TRBJ1-2; D unresolved. With 4 bases removed from V and 10 bases from J, the gap between germline ends came to 16 bases. The germline gives CDR1 MNHEY, CDR2 SVGAGI. CDR3 length equals 13 residues. The CDR3 reads CASSSPTVINYTF. The DNA of the CDR3 is TGTGCCAGCAGTTCCCCTACGGTGATTAACTACACCTTC.

The chain has TRBV4-2 and TRBJ2-7; TRBD1 matches at 7 bases. Losses at the gene ends were 0 bases for V and 2 bases for J; bases not matched to a gene: 7. The CDR3 is 16 residues long. Looked up from germline, CDR1 is LGHNA and CDR2 is YNFKEQ. CDR3 in DNA: TGTGCCAGCAGCCAAGATGATCAGGGGGAAGCCTACGAGCAGTACTTC. Its translation: CASSQDDQGEAYEQYF.

This CDR3 is CASSGRTSYEQYF. The CDR3 nucleotides are TGTGCCAGCAGCGGGCGGACATCCTACGAGCAGTACTTC. V is TRBV9 and J is TRBJ2-7; weak D call: TRBD1 (5 bases). CDR1 is SGDLS, CDR2 YYNGEE, per germline. The CDR3 totals 13 residues. The V end lost 3 bases, the J end lost 1 base, and 8 bases lay between the germline ends.

V gene TRBV5-1 combines with J gene TRBJ1-1, with TRBD1 identical over 9 bases. This CDR3 is built from 12 residues. Unmatched junction bases numbered 5, after V lost 5 bases and J lost 9 bases. Germline V lookup: CDR1 SGHRS, CDR2 YFSETQ. CDR3 amino acids: CASRETGGKAFF. DNA for the CDR3: TGCGCCAGCAGGGAAACAGGGGGCAAAGCTTTCTTT.

The J gene is TRBJ2-7, the V gene TRBV15; 9 bases are a match to TRBD1. The CDR3 is 17 amino acids. The V segment lost 3 bases and the J segment 6 bases; nucleotides outside the gene matches: 15. Per germline, CDR1 LNHNV and CDR2 YYDKDF (reference sequence). The DNA for the CDR3 is TGTGCCACCAGCAGTGACCCCTCCGGGACAGGGTTTTTCGAGCAGTACTTC. Protein: CATSSDPSGTGFFEQYF.

The DNA of the CDR3 is TGCGCCAGCAGTGAGAGACAGGGTGAATCACCCCTCCACTTT. Its protein is CASSERQGESPLHF. The chain is built from TRBV10-2 and TRBJ1-6; 7 nucleotides agree with TRBD1. From germline, CDR1 is WSHSY and CDR2 SAAADI. The CDR3 covers 14 residues. Trimming cost V 2 bases and J 10 bases; bases outside gene matches: 5.

About this clone itself: Within the sample, other DNA sequences also encode this same CDR3. J is TRBJ2-1 and V is TRBV7-2; TRBD2 matches 7 bases. This CDR3 region has 14 residues. Germline lookup yields CDR1 SGHTA and CDR2 FQGNSA. J lost 7 bases, V lost 1 base, and 4 bases had no gene match. The CDR3 loop is CASSLGLAGNEQFF. CDR3 sequence (DNA): TGTGCCAGCAGCTTAGGACTAGCAGGGAATGAGCAGTTCTTC. The full variable domain, its missing parts supplied by reference TRBV7-2 and TRBJ2-1, is GAGVSQSPSNKVTEKGKDVELRCDPISGHTALYWYRQSLGQGLEFLIYFQGNSAPDKSGLPSDRFSAERTGGSVSTLTIQRTQQEDSAVYLCASSLGLAGNEQFFGPGTRLTVL.

V gene TRBV28 combines with J gene TRBJ1-5; D call uncertain. The CDR3 runs 16 residues. Germline-derived CDR1 and CDR2 are MDHEN and SYDVKM. V lost 5 bases and J 7 bases, leaving 21 bases between the germline ends. CDR3 DNA sequence: TGTGCCAGCAGTAGCGGCCCAGACTTTCCTAGGCAGCCCCAGCATTTT. It is translated as CASSSGPDFPRQPQHF.

The rearrangement uses TRBV18 and TRBJ1-1; tentatively, D is TRBD1 (5 bases). V was trimmed by 4 bases and J by 0 bases, leaving 18 bases between them. Per germline, CDR1 KGHSH and CDR2 LQKENI. The CDR3 totals 17 residues. CDR3: CASSLTQGAGMNTEAFF. CDR3 bases: TGTGCCAGCTCACTTACTCAAGGGGCGGGAATGAACACTGAAGCTTTCTTT.

CDR3 bases: TGTGCCAGCTCCCCCCTAGGGGGAGAAAACGAGCAGTACTTC. It codes for CASSPLGGENEQYF. V gene TRBV18 combines with J gene TRBJ2-7, with a weak D call TRBD1 (6 bases). The CDR3 runs to 14 residues. V lost 6 bases and J 5 bases, leaving 17 bases between the germline ends. Germline CDR1 reads KGHSH; CDR2 reads LQKENI.

This chain connects TRBV7-3 to TRBJ2-5; D is possibly TRBD1 (6 bases). This CDR3 region has 13 residues. Germline CDR1 reads SGHTA; CDR2 reads FQGTGA. V shed 2 bases and J shed 4 bases, with 8 bases lying between them. CDR3 sequence: CASSLQGRETQYF. The CDR3 DNA is TGTGCCAGCAGCTTACAGGGGAGAGAGACCCAGTACTTC. Using reference TRBV7-3 and TRBJ2-5 for the parts outside the CDR3, the full variable domain is GAGVSQTPSNKVTEKGKYVELRCDPISGHTALYWYRQSLGQGPEFLIYFQGTGAADDSGLPNDRFFAVRPEGSVSTLKIQRTERGDSAVYLCASSLQGRETQYFGPGTRLLVL.

The V gene is TRBV29-1, the J gene TRBJ2-1, with TRBD2 matching over 15 bases. The V gene's germline CDR1 is SQVTM and CDR2 ANQGSEA. The CDR3 has 14 amino acids. With V trimmed by 6 bases and J by 8 bases, 5 bases remained unmatched. The CDR3 here is CSVGGLAGGYEQFF. The CDR3 DNA follows: TGCAGCGTCGGGGGACTAGCGGGAGGCTATGAGCAGTTCTTC.

The gene calls are TRBV27 and TRBJ1-1; 8 bases are a match to TRBD1. The CDR3 has 15 residues. Germline lookup yields CDR1 MNHEY and CDR2 SMNVEV (reference sequence). V trimming: 5 bases; J trimming: 3 bases; junction bases outside the gene matches: 8. DNA for the CDR3: TGTGCCAGCAGTAACCAGGGGGCTTCGGACACTGAAGCTTTCTTT. The encoded protein is CASSNQGASDTEAFF.

The gene calls are TRBV4-2 and TRBJ2-3; 10 nucleotides match TRBD2. Germline CDR1 is LGHNA and CDR2 is YNFKEQ. The CDR3 totals 16 residues. V lost 0 bases and J lost 5; bases outside the gene matches: 5. CDR3 bases: TGTGCCAGCAGCCAAGAAGCTAGCGGGAGTCAAGATACGCAGTATTTT. Translated: CASSQEASGSQDTQYF.

The chain recombines TRBV2 with TRBJ2-2, with 7 bases lining up with TRBD1. The CDR3 totals 12 residues. Germline V gene data show CDR1 as SNHLY and CDR2 as FYNNEI. J lost 3 bases, V lost 9 bases, and 1 base had no gene match. The CDR3 DNA follows: TGTGCCAGTACAGGGGACACCGGGGAGCTGTTTTTT. Translated, it gives CASTGDTGELFF.

The chain combines TRBV15 with TRBJ1-1; the D gene is possibly TRBD1 (5 bases). Trimming stripped 3 bases from V and 12 bases from J, with 14 bases between. The CDR3 has 12 amino acids. Germline CDR1 is LNHNV and CDR2 is YYDKDF (reference sequence). The DNA of the CDR3 is TGTGCCACCAGCAGTGGGGCAGGGTGGTCTTTCTTT. Translating it yields CATSSGAGWSFF.